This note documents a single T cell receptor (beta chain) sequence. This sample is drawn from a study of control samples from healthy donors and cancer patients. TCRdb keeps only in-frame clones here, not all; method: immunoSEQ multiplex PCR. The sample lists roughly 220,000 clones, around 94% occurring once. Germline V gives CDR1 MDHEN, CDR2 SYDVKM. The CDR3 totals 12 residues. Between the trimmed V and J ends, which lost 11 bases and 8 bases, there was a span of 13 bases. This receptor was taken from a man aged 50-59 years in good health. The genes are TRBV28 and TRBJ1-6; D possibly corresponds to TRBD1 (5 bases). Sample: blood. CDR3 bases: TGTGCCTTGGCAGGGCGCTATTCACCCCTCCACTTT. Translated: CALAGRYSPLHF.